This is a list of T cell receptor beta chains from one sample in a study of blood T cell repertoires in COVID-19. The table came from immunoSEQ multiplex PCR; TCRdb's copy has only in-frame clones and leaves some out. This table holds about 89,000 clones, roughly 87% found once. Material: peripheral blood. The receptors come from a male donor with acute or convalescent COVID-19. The CDR3 runs from the conserved cysteine through the conserved F or W. Each record gives: V gene, D gene, clone size, CDR3 length, J gene, CDR3 DNA, CDR3 protein. D genes are given only for firm matches. Size is stated for part of the rows, as once, few or many counts, or as a class when the clone is expanded.

TRBV5-1	-	-	16	TRBJ2-3	TGCGCCAGCAGCTCGGACAGTAAACGTCAAACGGATACGCAGTATTTT	CASSSDSKRQTDTQYF
TRBV7-9	TRBD1	-	17	TRBJ2-3	TGTGCCAGCAGCCCCGGACAGGGGATTACTAGCACAGATACGCAGTATTTT	CASSPGQGITSTDTQYF
TRBV2	TRBD1	-	13	TRBJ1-2	TGTGCCAGCAGTGTTGGGACAGATTATGGCTACACCTTC	CASSVGTDYGYTF
TRBV6-5	-	once	14	TRBJ1-5	TGTGCCAGCAGTCAACGGACAGACAATCAGCCCCAGCATTTT	CASSQRTDNQPQHF
TRBV12-3/TRBV12-4	-	few	11	TRBJ1-2	TGTGCCAGCAGCAACAGGTACGGCTACACCTTC	CASSNRYGYTF
TRBV5-1	TRBD1	-	16	TRBJ1-2	TGCGCCAGCAGCTTGTTGAGTACAGGGGGTCTGGGTGGCTACACCTTC	CASSLLSTGGLGGYTF
TRBV27	-	-	15	TRBJ2-5	TGTGCCAGCAGTTTAAGGAGGACCCAGCAAGAGACCCAGTACTTC	CASSLRRTQQETQYF
TRBV7-2	TRBD1	-	15	TRBJ2-5	TGTGCCAGCAGCTCGGGACAGGGGGCACAAGAGACCCAGTACTTC	CASSSGQGAQETQYF
TRBV5-4	TRBD1	-	15	TRBJ1-1	TGTGCCAGCAGCCCTCAGACAGGGACGAACACTGAAGCTTTCTTT	CASSPQTGTNTEAFF
TRBV11-3	-	-	15	TRBJ1-3	TGTGCCAGCAGCTTAGATCGAGCTTCTGGAAACACCATATATTTT	CASSLDRASGNTIYF
TRBV7-9	-	-	14	TRBJ1-2	TGTGCCAGCAGCTTAGGGCAGGATTTTGATGGCTACACCTTC	CASSLGQDFDGYTF
TRBV4-2	TRBD2	-	17	TRBJ2-5	TGTGCCAGCAGCCAAGACCCCCTAGCGGGGGGGCCGGAGACCCAGTACTTC	CASSQDPLAGGPETQYF
TRBV3-1/TRBV3-2	-	-	16	TRBJ2-5	TGTGCCAGCAGCCAAGATCGGGTCCCAGTGCGAGAGACCCAGTACTTC	CASSQDRVPVRETQYF
TRBV4-2	-	-	15	TRBJ2-1	TGTGCCAGCAGCCAAGCTCGACTAGAGAACAATGAGCAGTTCTTC	CASSQARLENNEQFF
TRBV11-2	-	-	16	TRBJ2-2	TGTGCCAGCAGCCCTTGGACAGATTTGAACACCGGGGAGCTGTTTTTT	CASSPWTDLNTGELFF
TRBV28	TRBD1	-	14	TRBJ1-2	TGTGCCAGCAGCCGGGGACAGGGAAGGAGTGGCTACACCTTC	CASSRGQGRSGYTF
TRBV2	TRBD1	once	17	TRBJ2-2	TGTGCCAGCAGCCTCACCCAGGGACAGTTGAACACCGGGGAGCTGTTTTTT	CASSLTQGQLNTGELFF
TRBV15	-	-	17	TRBJ2-1	TGTGCCACCAGCCCCTGGGCCCAGGGCTCAAACTACAATGAGCAGTTCTTC	CATSPWAQGSNYNEQFF
TRBV10-3	TRBD1	few	13	TRBJ2-7	TGTGCCATCAGGGGGACAGGGGCGTACGAGCAGTACTTC	CAIRGTGAYEQYF
TRBV30	TRBD1	-	15	TRBJ1-6	TGTGCCTGGAGCTACCTCCAGGGGGCGAATTCACCCCTCCACTTT	CAWSYLQGANSPLHF
TRBV11-2	TRBD2	-	16	TRBJ2-2	TGTGCCAGCAGCCCCCGAGCGGGGGGGTTTCGCGGGGAGCTGTTTTTT	CASSPRAGGFRGELFF
TRBV9	-	few	13	TRBJ2-7	TGTGCCAGCAGCCCCCACGCGGCCTACGAGCAGTACTTC	CASSPHAAYEQYF
TRBV5-1	TRBD2	-	20	TRBJ2-1	TGCGCCAGCAGCCTCTCTGGTTTTGCGGGGGGGCCGGGCTCCTACAATGAGCAGTTCTTC	CASSLSGFAGGPGSYNEQFF
TRBV3-1/TRBV3-2	TRBD2	-	18	TRBJ2-1	TGTGCCAGCAGCCAAGATCGGACTAGCGGGGGTGGTGGGAATGAGCAGTTCTTC	CASSQDRTSGGGGNEQFF
TRBV14	TRBD1	once	16	TRBJ1-3	TGTGCCAGCAGCCAAGATCTGGAGGGGGCAGGAAACACCATATATTTT	CASSQDLEGAGNTIYF
TRBV19	TRBD1	-	19	TRBJ1-5	TGTGCCAGTAGTAGCCCGCCCGGGACAGGGGGCCCCAGTGATCAGCCCCAGCATTTT	CASSSPPGTGGPSDQPQHF
TRBV11-2	TRBD2	-	13	TRBJ2-1	TGTGCAAGTAGCGGGGGGGTGTACAATGAGCAGTTCTTC	CASSGGVYNEQFF
TRBV18	-	-	14	TRBJ2-5	TGTGCCAGCTCACCAGGGGCAGGTTTCGAGACCCAGTACTTC	CASSPGAGFETQYF
TRBV19	TRBD1	-	17	TRBJ1-5	TGTGCCAGTATTAGCGGGCCAGGGGGCCCAAGCAATCAGCCCCAGCATTTT	CASISGPGGPSNQPQHF
TRBV6-5	TRBD1	once	13	TRBJ1-1	TGTGCCACTCCAGGGGGCCAGAACACTGAAGCTTTCTTT	CATPGGQNTEAFF
TRBV6-2/TRBV6-3	TRBD1	-	15	TRBJ1-4	TGTGCCAGCAGTTACGCGGGACAGGGAGGTGAAAAACTGTTTTTT	CASSYAGQGGEKLFF
TRBV7-2	TRBD1	-	15	TRBJ2-5	TGTGCCAGCAGCTTAGGACAGGGGAGGAGAGAGACCCAGTACTTC	CASSLGQGRRETQYF